This T cell receptor beta chain was sequenced during a study of blood T cell repertoires in COVID-19. For the study at large: Sources were T cells, B-cell-depleted T cells, or PBMCs; the material itself was cDNA or gDNA.

Assay: immunoSEQ multiplex PCR; the TCRdb copy retains only in-frame clones and omits some. The sample consists of about 110,000 clones, about 85% of them appearing once. Germline V gene sequence: CDR1 SGHAT, CDR2 FQNNGV. V shed 5 bases, J shed 5 bases, and the junction held 5 bases outside the gene matches. The CDR3 consists of 13 residues. The material sequenced was peripheral blood. V gene TRBV11-2 combines with J gene TRBJ2-7; 8 bases line up with TRBD1. The sequence came from a human donor in a cohort sampled during active COVID-19. DNA for the CDR3: TGTGCCAGCAGCAAAGACAGGGGCGACGAGCAGTACTTC. This gives the protein CASSKDRGDEQYF.